This TCR beta chain emerged from a study of graft-versus-host responses after intestinal transplantation. As to this clone: Antigen specificity is unknown.

Trimming took off 0 bases at V and 7 bases at J, with 6 bases between the two ends. CDR3 size: 12 residues. Germline CDR1 SGHRS, CDR2 YFSETQ. TCRdb's copy holds only in-frame clones and misses some; the assay was immunoSEQ multiplex PCR. The data hold about 85,000 clones, with 85% to 95% observed a single time. This sample comprised unstimulated CD8+ T cells sorted from spleen or lymph node cells, obtained before transplant. The sequence came from a human donor who was the organ donor for an intestinal transplant. The V gene is TRBV5-1, the J gene TRBJ2-3; D is unresolved. The CDR3 DNA sequence: TGCGCCAGCAGCTTGGTGGGTTATACGCAGTATTTT. It is translated as CASSLVGYTQYF.